Reported below is one TCR beta chain. Germline CDR1 and CDR2: SGHKS and YYEKEE (reference sequence). The CDR3 covers 14 residues. Trimming took off 4 bases at V and 4 bases at J, with 15 bases between the two ends. The data originate from a study of blood T cell repertoires in COVID-19. The overall study: Acute and convalescent COVID-19 samples came from the United States, Italy and Spain.

Some clones are missing from TCRdb's copy, which holds only in-frame ones; the method was immunoSEQ multiplex PCR. The sample consists of 50,000 to 65,000 clones, 75% to 90% of them appearing once. J is TRBJ2-7 and V is TRBV5-5; the D gene is possibly TRBD2 (6 bases). Input material: peripheral blood. The source is a human donor in a cohort sampled during active COVID-19. CDR3 nucleotides: TGTGCCAGCAGCCGAGGAGGGTGGTTGTACGAGCAGTACTTC. It encodes CASSRGGWLYEQYF.